This TCR beta chain was captured in a study of cytomegalovirus exposure and HLA in healthy donors. Findings of the study overall: It was confirmed in vitro that a few of the CMV-associated chains were specific for CMV antigens. A later analysis linked a missense variant in DCLRE1C to the trimming of TCR beta V and J genes. Prior analysis indicated that the majority of TCR beta V segments exhibited productivity approximately 87% or approximately 30% of the time.

On this clone itself: Antigen unknown.

Germline V lookup: CDR1 LGHNA, CDR2 YNFKEQ. V lost 0 bases, J lost 5 bases, and 5 bases stayed unmatched. CDR3 length: 15 amino acids. The PCR employed 60 Vbeta primers together with 13 Jbeta primers. Per the authors' pipeline: A later analysis counted some 87 million unique TCR beta chains, around 11 million shared. Repertoires were generated with immunoSEQ multiplex PCR, while TCRdb's copy carries only in-frame clones and drops some. From that table come the V and J calls and clone size; the DNA was used to work out D and trimming. The profile shows approximately 170,000 clones, approximately 62% of them singletons.

V usage is TRBV4-2 and J usage is TRBJ2-7; 9 positions match TRBD1. Specimen: PBMCs. The sequence was collected from a man aged 45-65 years in good health and CMV-seronegative. The CDR3 loop is CASSQDGTGLDEQYF. The CDR3 region has the DNA TGTGCCAGCAGCCAAGACGGGACAGGGTTAGACGAGCAGTACTTC.